Listed here are 25 T cell receptor beta chains from one sample, sequenced in a study of CD8 T cells in Susac syndrome (dated by TCRdb to about 2019). The library came from the immunoSEQ multiplex PCR assay. RNA was extracted using the RNeasy kit, and roughly 0.45 to 1 microgram was reverse transcribed with random hexamers. TCRdb reprocessing: public reads trimmed at Q25 with fastp, clones called with MiXCR, in-frame beta chains kept. Each CDR3 protein gets just one entry, which takes the most common genes and DNA from the rows behind it. The sample contains 300,000 or so distinct CDR3 sequences, 90% to 95% of them found a single time. The ten biggest clones cover over 0.065% of the sample. The sequencing input was CD4+ T cells from PBMCs. Receptors originate from a human donor with multiple sclerosis.

This chain joins TRBV3-1 and TRBJ2-5; tentative D call: TRBD1 (6 bases). Germline assignment: CDR1 LGHDT and CDR2 YNNKEL (reference sequence). Trimming cost V 0 bases and J 2 bases, with 13 bases left between them. This CDR3 is built from 16 residues. CDR3 region: CASSQEPTGLQETQYF. The CDR3 bases are TGTGCCAGCAGCCAAGAACCGACAGGCCTACAAGAGACCCAGTACTTC.

The V gene is TRBV3-1, the J gene TRBJ2-3, with TRBD2 identical over 7 bases. Germline loops: CDR1 LGHDT, CDR2 YNNKEL (reference sequence). This CDR3 contains 18 residues. After removal of 0 bases from V and 0 bases from J, the junction contained 9 bases not matched to a gene. CDR3 bases: TGTGCCAGCAGCCAAGACCTCATCGGGCGGGGGAGCACAGATACGCAGTATTTT. This sequence encodes CASSQDLIGRGSTDTQYF.

The chain is built from TRBV10-2 and TRBJ1-5; 7 bases align to TRBD1. The CDR3 extends over 13 amino acids. The ends lost 8 bases at V and 1 base at J; junction bases unmatched: 2. The V gene's germline CDR1 is WSHSY and CDR2 SAAADI. CDR3 nucleotides: TGCGCCAGCGGGACAGTCAGCAATCAGCCCCAGCATTTT. Translation gives CASGTVSNQPQHF.

The count of this clonotype is one. The CDR3 DNA sequence: TGTGCCATCAGCCGGGACAACAATGAGCAGTTCTTC. Translation gives CAISRDNNEQFF. The chain links TRBV10-3 to TRBJ2-1; D perhaps matches TRBD1 (6 bases). Germline CDR1 ENHRY, CDR2 SYGVKD. This CDR3 is built from 12 residues. V dropped 6 bases and J dropped 5 bases, with 8 bases sitting between them.

The V call is TRBV12-3 or TRBV12-4, the J call TRBJ1-5; D remains unclear. The length of the CDR3 is 12 residues. V gave up 6 bases and J gave up 9 bases, with 12 bases separating them. DNA for the CDR3: TGTGCCAGCAGCCCAATCCTTGGGCCCCAGCATTTT. This sequence encodes CASSPILGPQHF.

The genes are TRBV20-1 and TRBJ1-1; unclear D gene. Trimming stripped 6 bases from V and 1 base from J, with 9 bases between. This CDR3 comprises 12 residues. From germline, CDR1 is DFQATT and CDR2 SNEGSKA (reference sequence). In nucleotides, the CDR3 is TGCAGTGCCCTTATGCGGAACACTGAAGCTTTCTTT. It encodes CSALMRNTEAFF.

J is TRBJ1-1 and V is TRBV2; 7 nucleotides match TRBD1. The CDR3 covers 12 residues. The germline V gene encodes CDR1 SNHLY and CDR2 FYNNEI. J lost 4 bases, V lost 11 bases, and 7 bases had no gene match. The CDR3 reads CAGRDSSTEAFF. CDR3 in DNA: TGTGCCGGCCGGGACAGCAGCACTGAAGCTTTCTTT.

The CDR3, as DNA: TGTGCCAGCAGCCACGGTCGACTAGCGGATTCCTACAATGAGCAGTTCTTC. Its protein is CASSHGRLADSYNEQFF. J is TRBJ2-1 and V is TRBV3-1; 9 bases fit TRBD2. Per the germline V gene, CDR1 is LGHDT and CDR2 is YNNKEL (reference sequence). The CDR3 runs to 17 residues. V shed 3 bases, J shed 1 base, and the junction held 7 bases outside the gene matches.

This sequence joins TRBV11-2 and TRBJ2-3; D ambiguous. The CDR3 totals 13 residues. Germline CDR1 and CDR2: SGHAT and FQNNGV. Trimming stripped 3 bases from V and 6 bases from J, with 10 bases between. CDR3 sequence (DNA): TGTGCCAGCAGCTTCTCCCCTCCGGATACGCAGTATTTT. This encodes CASSFSPPDTQYF.

The rearrangement uses TRBV12-3 or TRBV12-4 and TRBJ2-7, with 7 bases fitting TRBD2. Germline trimming cut 5 bases from V and 7 bases from J; bases unmatched to any gene: 14. CDR3 length equals 15 residues. The CDR3 coding sequence is TGTGCCAGCAGTCCCTGGGGCGGGAGTGCGGGGGAGCAGTACTTC. Its protein product is CASSPWGGSAGEQYF.

The chain combines TRBV27 with TRBJ2-3; D is undetermined. The germline gives CDR1 MNHEY, CDR2 SMNVEV (reference sequence). This CDR3 is built from 13 residues. Trimming stripped 3 bases from V and 0 bases from J, with 4 bases between. The CDR3 DNA is TGTGCCAGCAGTTTTCATAGCACAGATACGCAGTATTTT. This sequence encodes CASSFHSTDTQYF.

This chain joins TRBV6-5 and TRBJ1-2; 11 bases match TRBD1. V lost 2 bases to trimming and J lost 6 bases; unmatched junction nucleotides: 8. Looked up from germline, CDR1 is MNHEY and CDR2 is SVGAGI. The CDR3 length is 16 residues. The CDR3 is CASSYGTGGGIDGYTF. The CDR3 region has the DNA TGTGCCAGCAGTTACGGGACAGGGGGAGGCATTGATGGCTACACCTTC.

The rearrangement links TRBV19 to TRBJ1-5, with a weak D call TRBD1 (6 bases). V dropped 10 bases and J dropped 0 bases, with 16 bases sitting between them. CDR1 LNHDA and CDR2 SQIVND come from the germline V gene (reference sequence). This CDR3 comprises 15 residues. CDR3 in amino acids: CATQPRGYSNQPQHF. CDR3 nucleotides: TGTGCCACCCAACCCAGGGGCTATAGCAATCAGCCCCAGCATTTT.

This clonotype was recorded once. This sequence joins TRBV5-1 and TRBJ2-5; the D is unclear. CDR3 length: 16 amino acids. The V end lost 1 base, the J end lost 5 bases, and 18 bases lay between the germline ends. CDR1 and CDR2 (germline): SGHRS, YFSETQ. The CDR3 loop reads CASSLTGPLRAETQYF. The DNA of the CDR3 is TGCGCCAGCAGCTTGACCGGACCCCTTCGAGCGGAGACCCAGTACTTC.

V usage is TRBV3-1 and J usage is TRBJ1-2, with D perhaps TRBD1 (5 bases). CDR3 length: 13 amino acids. The V gene lost 5 bases and the J gene lost 4 bases, with 11 bases spanning the gap. Germline assignment: CDR1 LGHDT and CDR2 YNNKEL (reference sequence). The chain's CDR3 is CASSVGTVYGYTF. The CDR3 DNA reads TGTGCCAGCAGCGTCGGGACGGTCTATGGCTACACCTTC.

This chain links TRBV4-1 with TRBJ2-2; D unclear. This CDR3 comprises 16 residues. Germline V CDR1 and CDR2: MGHRA, YSYEKL. The V and J ends lost 2 bases and 0 bases respectively, with 10 bases between them. CDR3 sequence reads: CASSQWSDANTGELFF. CDR3 bases: TGCGCCAGCAGCCAATGGTCGGACGCGAACACCGGGGAGCTGTTTTTT.

The chain joins TRBV19 to TRBJ2-1; 9 bases line up with TRBD1. CDR1 is LNHDA and CDR2 is SQIVND in the germline V gene (reference sequence). The CDR3 loop spans 15 amino acids. J gave up 6 bases and V 5 bases, and 8 bases lay outside the gene matches. The CDR3 protein is CASSPGTGNVNEQFF. CDR3 in DNA: TGTGCCAGTAGTCCAGGGACAGGGAATGTCAATGAGCAGTTCTTC.

This rearrangement joins TRBV19 to TRBJ1-4, with a tentative D call TRBD1 (6 bases). The CDR3 covers 15 residues. Germline-derived CDR1 and CDR2 are LNHDA and SQIVND (reference sequence). The ends were cut back, 5 bases at V and 5 bases at J, with 15 bases in the middle. In DNA form, the CDR3 reads TGTGCCAGTAGTCGACAGGACGCCGGGAATGAAAAACTGTTTTTT. This encodes CASSRQDAGNEKLFF.

In DNA, the CDR3 is TGTGCCAGCTCATCTCTGATTGAAGCGGGGATTGAAGCTTTCTTT. Its protein is CASSSLIEAGIEAFF. This rearrangement joins TRBV18 to TRBJ1-1; no clear D gene. The CDR3 loop spans 15 amino acids. Germline V gene sequence: CDR1 KGHSH, CDR2 LQKENI. With 5 bases removed from V and 7 bases from J, the gap between germline ends came to 20 bases.

The chain has TRBV6-5 and TRBJ2-7, with 9 bases lining up with TRBD1. V shed 5 bases, J shed 4 bases, and the junction held 9 bases outside the gene matches. CDR3 length: 15 residues. In germline, CDR1 is MNHEY, CDR2 SVGAGI. DNA for the CDR3: TGTGCCAGCAGTACAGCCGGGACAGGGCGATACGAGCAGTACTTC. The encoded protein is CASSTAGTGRYEQYF.

This chain connects TRBV12-3 or TRBV12-4 to TRBJ1-4, with D unresolved. The CDR3 is 14 amino acids. Trimming stripped 6 bases from V and 4 bases from J, with 12 bases between. CDR3 DNA: TGTGCCAGCAGGGAAGACGGTTATAATGAAAAACTGTTTTTT. Protein product: CASREDGYNEKLFF.

This clonotype was seen a single time. V is TRBV25-1 and J is TRBJ2-5, with D tentatively TRBD1 (5 bases). Germline V lookup: CDR1 MGHDK, CDR2 SYGVNS. CDR3 length: 15 amino acids. The V and J ends lost 3 bases and 2 bases respectively, with 13 bases between them. In nucleotides, the CDR3 is TGTGCCAGCAGTGAGAGACAGCTAATACAAGAGACCCAGTACTTC. It specifies CASSERQLIQETQYF.

This clonotype was observed once. The chain carries TRBV30 and TRBJ2-3, with 14 bases identical to TRBD2. Germline V gene lookup returns CDR1 GTSNPN and CDR2 SVGIG (reference sequence). The CDR3 has 16 residues. The junction had 6 bases not matched to a gene; V was cut back by 4 bases and J by 3 bases. In nucleotides, the CDR3 is TGTGCCTGGAAAGTCTGGACTAGCGGGAGGACAGATACGCAGTATTTT. Protein product: CAWKVWTSGRTDTQYF.

The V gene is TRBV29-1, the J gene TRBJ2-1, with TRBD1 matching over 7 bases. CDR1 is SQVTM, CDR2 ANQGSEA, per germline. The CDR3 loop spans 13 amino acids. V trimming: 8 bases; J trimming: 5 bases; junction bases outside the gene matches: 9. CDR3 coding DNA: TGCAGCTACCGGGGACAGTTCCACAATGAGCAGTTCTTC. This sequence encodes CSYRGQFHNEQFF.

This clonotype turned up a few times. The gene calls are TRBV11-3 and TRBJ2-3, with 7 bases matching TRBD1. This CDR3 spans 14 amino acids. With 3 bases clipped from V and 11 bases from J, the junction kept 11 bases outside the gene matches. Germline V gene data show CDR1 as SGHNT and CDR2 as YENEEA. In DNA form, the CDR3 reads TGTGCCAGCAGCTTGAACGCCGGGACAGCAATGCAGTATTTT. Its translation is CASSLNAGTAMQYF.